This T cell receptor (beta chain) derives from a study of early T cells in non-severe SARS-CoV-2 infection. Study as a whole: The study sequenced bulk RNA from unsorted whole blood, with chains unpaired. Whole-study results and caveats: Using VDJdb, the matching emphasized anti-spike CD8 responses while missing private and CD4 specificities.

As to this clonotype: What it binds is unknown.

V was trimmed by 3 bases and J by 4 bases, leaving 6 bases between them. The CDR3 covers 11 residues. In germline, CDR1 is SQVTM, CDR2 ANQGSEA. Individual cDNA molecules received unique molecular identifiers during library preparation. TCRdb reanalysed the 5' RACE reads using MiXCR and keeps one entry per CDR3 protein. The repertoire holds fewer than 85,000 distinct CDR3 sequences, 10% to 12% seen once, with around 11% in the top ten. The chain carries TRBV29-1 and TRBJ2-5; a weak D match, TRBD1 (5 bases). This specimen consisted of whole blood, obtained at baseline. This TCR was recovered from an adult who was a healthcare worker with PCR-confirmed SARS-CoV-2 infection or an uninfected control (not recorded which). The CDR3, as DNA: TGCAGCGTTGACAGGGTAGAGACCCAGTACTTC. Translating gives CSVDRVETQYF.